What follows is one T cell receptor beta chain and its context. This sample was taken from a study of shared clonotypes between healthy human individuals. The germline gives CDR1 SGHTA, CDR2 FQGTGA. Unmatched junction bases numbered 4, after V lost 1 base and J lost 4 bases. CDR3 length: 15 residues. Assay: immunoSEQ multiplex PCR; the TCRdb copy retains only in-frame clones and omits some. The data show about 2.5 million clones, roughly 90% seen once. The sequenced material came from naive CD4+ T cells from PBMCs. The subset: CD45RA+ positively selected. The TCR sequence derives from a young man in good health. Some clones in this sample may be carry-over from other donors' samples. The rearrangement joins TRBV7-3 to TRBJ2-3; 8 positions agree with TRBD2. CDR3 residues: CASSLSGLAADTQYF. CDR3 nucleotide sequence: TGTGCCAGCAGCTTAAGTGGACTAGCAGCAGATACGCAGTATTTT.